These T cell receptor beta chains were read from a single sample in a study of blood T cell repertoires in COVID-19. The method was immunoSEQ multiplex PCR; TCRdb's version includes in-frame clones alone and lacks a portion of them. The sample records 70,000 or so clones, about 87% being singletons. What was sequenced was peripheral blood. These receptors were taken from a woman older than 75 with active COVID-19. The CDR3 runs from the conserved cysteine through the conserved F or W. D genes are given only for firm matches. A row's size may be missing; if present it is once, few, many or a size class.

v_gene,d_gene,abundance,j_gene,CDR3nt,CDR3aa
TRBV18,NA,NA,TRBJ1-1,TGTGCCAGCTCACCTTTTGACAGCGCCACTGAAGCTTTCTTT,CASSPFDSATEAFF
TRBV5-4,TRBD1,NA,TRBJ1-1,TGTGCCAGCAACCTAGGGACAGGGGGCCAGATGAACACTGAAGCTTTCTTT,CASNLGTGGQMNTEAFF
TRBV6-1,NA,NA,TRBJ2-3,TGTGCCAGCAGTGAATTTCGGACAGATACGCAGTATTTT,CASSEFRTDTQYF
TRBV19,TRBD2,once,TRBJ2-3,TGTGCCAGTAGTATTGGACTAGCGGCAACCACAGATACGCAGTATTTT,CASSIGLAATTDTQYF
TRBV4-3,NA,NA,TRBJ1-2,TGCGCCAGCAGCCAAGAATCGGGGTTAGAATCTGGCTACACCTTC,CASSQESGLESGYTF
TRBV21-1,NA,medium-sized,TRBJ1-1,TGTGCCAGCCCTGCGGGATTAGGCCAGCGGGGTGAGAACACTGAAGCTTTCTTT,CASPAGLGQRGENTEAFF
TRBV6-5,TRBD1,NA,TRBJ2-5,TGTGCCAGCAGTAAACAGGGACAGAGACAAGAGACCCAGTACTTC,CASSKQGQRQETQYF
TRBV3-1/TRBV3-2,NA,NA,TRBJ1-6,TGTGCCAGCAGCCAAGTGGGGCAGGGAAATTCACCCCTCCACTTT,CASSQVGQGNSPLHF
TRBV6-5,TRBD2,NA,TRBJ2-1,TGTGCCAGCGCGGCGGGGGGTAACTCCTACAATGAGCAGTTCTTC,CASAAGGNSYNEQFF
TRBV30,TRBD1,NA,TRBJ1-6,TGTGCCTGGAGAAAGGAGACAGGGTCACCCCTCCACTTT,CAWRKETGSPLHF
TRBV28,NA,NA,TRBJ1-1,TGTGCTTCCGCTAGGGGGGGCACTGAAGCTTTCTTT,CASARGGTEAFF
TRBV30,NA,NA,TRBJ1-3,TGTGCCTGGACCCTCGGTCCAGGGCCCGGAAACACCATATATTTT,CAWTLGPGPGNTIYF
TRBV7-2,TRBD2,NA,TRBJ2-7,TGTGCCAGCAGCCCGGGGCGGGAGGTCCTCTACGAGCAGTACTTC,CASSPGREVLYEQYF
TRBV7-3,TRBD2,NA,TRBJ2-1,TGTGCCAGCAGCGGAGCGGGAGTATCCTACAATGAGCAGTTCTTC,CASSGAGVSYNEQFF
TRBV9,NA,NA,TRBJ1-6,TGTGCCAGCAGTGAAACGGGAGGGTCCTATAATTCACCCCTCCACTTT,CASSETGGSYNSPLHF
TRBV9,TRBD1,NA,TRBJ2-2,TGTGCCAGCAGCGCCCGTTGGGACAGGGTGAACACCGGGGAGCTGTTTTTT,CASSARWDRVNTGELFF
TRBV7-9,NA,once,TRBJ2-4,TGTGCCAGCAGCAAAACAGATGCCCGAGCCAAAAACATTCAGTACTTC,CASSKTDARAKNIQYF
TRBV3-1/TRBV3-2,TRBD1,NA,TRBJ1-5,TGTGCCAGCAGCCCGGGACAGGGGCTTCAGCCCCAGCATTTT,CASSPGQGLQPQHF
TRBV7-9,TRBD2,NA,TRBJ2-7,TGTGCCAGCAGCTTAGAAACTAGCGGAGACTACGAGCAGTACTTC,CASSLETSGDYEQYF
TRBV3-1/TRBV3-2,TRBD1,NA,TRBJ2-2,TGTGCCAGCAGCACCAGGGGGTGGCGCACCGGGGAGCTGTTTTTT,CASSTRGWRTGELFF
TRBV10-3,NA,NA,TRBJ2-5,TGTGCCATCAGTGGACTCGGCGAGACCCAGTACTTC,CAISGLGETQYF
TRBV5-4,TRBD2,NA,TRBJ2-7,TGTGCCAGCAGCCCCTCTCAGACTAGCGGGAGCTACGAGCAGTACTTC,CASSPSQTSGSYEQYF
TRBV5-1,NA,NA,TRBJ2-3,TGCGCCAGCAGCTTGGGACATAGCGGACGCACAGATACGCAGTATTTT,CASSLGHSGRTDTQYF